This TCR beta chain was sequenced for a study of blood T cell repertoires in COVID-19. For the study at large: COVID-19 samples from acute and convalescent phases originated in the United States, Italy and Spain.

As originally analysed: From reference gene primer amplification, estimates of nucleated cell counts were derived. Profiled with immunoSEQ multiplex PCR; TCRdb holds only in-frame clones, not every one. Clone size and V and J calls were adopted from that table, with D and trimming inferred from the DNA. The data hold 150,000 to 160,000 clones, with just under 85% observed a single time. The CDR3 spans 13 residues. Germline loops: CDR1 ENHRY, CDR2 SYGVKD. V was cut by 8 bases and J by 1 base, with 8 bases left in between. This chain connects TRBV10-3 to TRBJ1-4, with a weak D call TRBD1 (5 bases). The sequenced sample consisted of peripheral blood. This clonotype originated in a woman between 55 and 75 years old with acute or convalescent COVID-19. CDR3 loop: CAIGRGTNEKLFF. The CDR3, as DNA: TGTGCCATCGGGAGGGGAACTAATGAAAAACTGTTTTTT.